The present TCR beta chain was sequenced within a study of blood T cells in healthy people across ages. Study details: With template switching, about one barcoded beta molecule was captured per two T cells. Findings of the study overall: More naive CD4+ cells and higher diversity marked long-lived donors relative to aged donors.

This clonotype was picked up a small number of times. Antigen specificity is unknown. The CDR3 spans 14 residues. V was clipped by 1 base and J by 11 bases, with 16 bases between them. Using a J-beta primer mix together with a sample-barcoded 5' primer, a second PCR was run for about 6 to 12 cycles. MiXCR, run by TCRdb on the 5' RACE reads, gives a single entry per CDR3 protein. The sample includes hundreds of thousands of distinct CDR3 sequences, around 30% of them seen just once. Sequencing input: blood. The sequence came from a woman of 80 years or more in good health. The gene calls are TRBV12-3 or TRBV12-4 and TRBJ2-3, with D hard to call. This CDR3 reads CASSLGLGSDVQYF. The DNA for the CDR3 is TGTGCCAGCAGTTTAGGGCTAGGTTCAGATGTGCAGTATTTT.